This T cell receptor (beta chain) was captured by sequencing in a study of persistence of HIV-infected CD4 T cells. On the study more broadly: Median time on suppressive ART was about 8 years.

The immunoSEQ assay was version 4, run in survey mode. This table comes from immunoSEQ multiplex PCR, and its TCRdb copy is limited to in-frame clones, with some not included. The sample records 64,000 or so clones, about 77% being singletons. The stimulus was an HIV-1 Gag 15-mer peptide pool, about 1 ug/peptide/mL. CD40L-negative CD69-negative CD45RO-high memory CD4+ T cells were sorted as populations depleted of antigen-responding cells. The CDR3 consists of 15 residues. Germline lookup yields CDR1 MNHEY and CDR2 SMNVEV (reference sequence). V was shortened by 1 base and J by 3 bases, with 12 bases between the two germline ends. This clone was detected only once. Its antigen is unknown.

The input for sequencing was CD4+ T cells sorted from PBMCs after roughly 18-hour stimulation, taken from a patient who received antiretroviral therapy. The clonotype was recovered from an adult man with HIV who was CMV-seropositive. V and J are TRBV27 and TRBJ1-2; possible D gene TRBD1, 6 bases. The CDR3 DNA is TGTGCCAGCAGTTTATGGGCAGGGGAGCACTATGGCTACACCTTC. Translated, it gives CASSLWAGEHYGYTF.